Below, 18 T cell receptor beta chains from the same sample are listed, as sequenced in a study of shared clonotypes between healthy human individuals. Only CD45RO-negative cells positively selected for CCR7 counted as naive CD8 cells, so terminally differentiated effector memory CD45RA+ cells were excluded. TCRdb's table, derived via immunoSEQ multiplex PCR, lists solely in-frame clones and lacks some. The sample includes nearly 2 million clones, approximately 95% of them seen just once. Input material: naive CD8+ T cells sorted from blood. The receptors stem from a man between 18 and 29 years old in good health.

With respect to this clone: This sample also contains other DNA sequences that code for the same CDR3. The gene calls are TRBV11-2 and TRBJ2-7, with D unclear. The CDR3 consists of 13 residues. The V and J ends lost 1 base and 2 bases respectively, with 6 bases between them. Germline lookup yields CDR1 SGHAT and CDR2 FQNNGV. The CDR3 DNA is TGTGCCAGCAGCTTAGGTGTGACCTACGAGCAGTACTTC. Its translation is CASSLGVTYEQYF.

The V gene is TRBV30, the J gene TRBJ2-7; no clear D gene. There are 14 residues in the CDR3. V lost 0 bases and J 4 bases, leaving 13 bases between the germline ends. The germline V gene encodes CDR1 GTSNPN and CDR2 SVGIG (reference sequence). CDR3 residues: CAWSVHGSLYEQYF. CDR3 coding DNA: TGTGCCTGGAGTGTACACGGCAGCTTATACGAGCAGTACTTC.

This sequence joins TRBV7-8 and TRBJ1-1; 8 bases fit TRBD1. CDR3 length: 14 residues. Germline-derived CDR1 and CDR2 are SGHVS and FQNEAQ. Germline trimming cut 5 bases from V and 5 bases from J; bases unmatched to any gene: 7. The CDR3 reads CASSPGQGWTEAFF. CDR3 bases: TGTGCCAGCAGCCCCGGACAGGGATGGACTGAAGCTTTCTTT.

J is TRBJ1-2 and V is TRBV6-5; perhaps TRBD1 as D (5 bases). Trimming shortened V by 5 bases and J by 6 bases, and 13 bases separated the two germline ends. Germline lookup yields CDR1 MNHEY and CDR2 SVGAGI. The CDR3 is made up of 13 amino acids. CDR3 loop: CASSGGRRDGYTF. CDR3 bases: TGTGCCAGCAGTGGGGGACGGAGGGATGGCTACACCTTC.

A note on this clone: The same CDR3 can be traced to other DNA sequences in this sample. The chain employs TRBV7-9 and TRBJ2-7, with D uncertain. CDR3 length: 12 amino acids. Trimming pared 2 bases from V and 4 bases from J, leaving 6 bases between. CDR1 and CDR2 from the germline V gene are SEHNR and FQNEAQ (reference sequence). DNA for the CDR3: TGTGCCAGCAGCTTATTTGCTTACGAGCAGTACTTC. Its protein is CASSLFAYEQYF.

This sequence joins TRBV7-9 and TRBJ2-7, with a possible D match to TRBD2 (6 bases). CDR1 is SEHNR and CDR2 is FQNEAQ in the germline V gene (reference sequence). The CDR3 extends over 15 amino acids. V was cut by 5 bases and J by 6 bases, with 20 bases left in between. Here the CDR3 DNA reads TGTGCCAGCAGCCAAGCGGGCCCACTGCCTATCGAGCAGTACTTC. This gives the protein CASSQAGPLPIEQYF. Complete variable domain (other parts from reference TRBV7-9 and TRBJ2-7): DTGVSQNPRHKITKRGQNVTFRCDPISEHNRLYWYRQTLGQGPEFLTYFQNEAQLEKSRLLSDRFSAERPKGSFSTLEIQRTEQGDSAMYLCASSQAGPLPIEQYFGPGTRLTVT.

CDR3 sequence (DNA): TGTGCCAGCAGCTTGCGGGGGGACTATGGCTACACCTTC. It translates to CASSLRGDYGYTF. V gene TRBV5-4 combines with J gene TRBJ1-2; D possibly corresponds to TRBD1 (5 bases). Trimming left V 1 base short and J 3 bases short, with 7 bases between. The CDR3 extends over 13 amino acids. CDR1 and CDR2 from the germline V gene are SGHNT and YYREEE (reference sequence).

The chain links TRBV10-3 to TRBJ2-2, with TRBD2 matching 12 bases. Germline values: CDR1 ENHRY, CDR2 SYGVKD. Trimming cost V 7 bases and J 6 bases; bases outside gene matches: 6. This CDR3 is built from 15 residues. CDR3: CAITGTSGRPGELFF. DNA for the CDR3: TGTGCCATCACTGGAACTAGCGGGAGGCCCGGGGAGCTGTTTTTT.

This chain joins TRBV10-3 and TRBJ1-6; no clear D. CDR1 is ENHRY, CDR2 SYGVKD, per germline. The V gene lost 2 bases and the J gene lost 9 bases, with 8 bases spanning the gap. The CDR3 is 13 amino acids. CDR3 amino acids: CAISETGGSPLHF. The CDR3 nucleotides read TGTGCCATCAGTGAGACGGGTGGTTCACCCCTCCACTTT.

The chain has TRBV7-9 and TRBJ1-1; D unclear. CDR1 and CDR2 (germline): SEHNR, FQNEAQ (reference sequence). The CDR3 extends over 17 amino acids. Trimming pared 7 bases from V and 0 bases from J, leaving 21 bases between. CDR3 DNA sequence: TGTGCCAGCATGTCCGCTGTAATTACAGACATGAACACTGAAGCTTTCTTT. Translated, it gives CASMSAVITDMNTEAFF.

The chain combines TRBV6-1 with TRBJ1-6; D call uncertain. The CDR3 is 16 residues long. Germline V gene data show CDR1 as MNHNS and CDR2 as SASEGT. Trimming shortened V by 3 bases and J by 7 bases, and 16 bases separated the two germline ends. DNA of the CDR3: TGTGCCAGCAGTGAGGAGGCCCCGGGATGGAATTCACCCCTCCACTTT. Residues: CASSEEAPGWNSPLHF.

This sequence joins TRBV29-1 and TRBJ2-2, with D unclear. This CDR3 comprises 14 residues. The germline V gene has CDR1 SQVTM and CDR2 ANQGSEA. V lost 3 bases to trimming and J lost 7 bases, with 15 bases between them. CDR3 amino acids: CSVDAVDGLGELFF. Here the CDR3 DNA reads TGCAGCGTTGACGCCGTGGACGGCCTCGGGGAGCTGTTTTTT.

The chain links TRBV6-6 to TRBJ2-7; no reliable D call. In germline, CDR1 is MNHNY, CDR2 SVGAGI (reference sequence). The CDR3 is made up of 14 amino acids. V lost 2 bases to trimming and J lost 2 bases, with 10 bases between them. CDR3 amino acids: CASSYPESPYEQYF. The CDR3 DNA reads TGTGCCAGCAGTTACCCGGAAAGCCCCTACGAGCAGTACTTC.

The chain joins TRBV6-5 to TRBJ2-3, with TRBD2 identical over 7 bases. The germline V gene has CDR1 MNHEY and CDR2 SVGAGI. The CDR3 length is 16 residues. The J segment lost 2 bases and the V segment lost 0 bases, leaving 5 bases of the junction unmatched. This chain's CDR3 is CASSYSAGEITDTQYF. The CDR3 coding sequence is TGTGCCAGCAGTTACTCCGCGGGGGAAATCACAGATACGCAGTATTTT.

The V and J genes are TRBV7-9 and TRBJ2-1; tentatively, D is TRBD1 (6 bases). The germline V gene encodes CDR1 SEHNR and CDR2 FQNEAQ (reference sequence). Trimming stripped 3 bases from V and 8 bases from J, with 17 bases between. The CDR3 contains 15 residues. For the CDR3, the DNA is TGTGCCAGCAGCTTTCCCGGGACATCGGTCCATGAGCAGTTCTTC. Encoded protein: CASSFPGTSVHEQFF.

The chain carries TRBV7-9 and TRBJ2-7; D is undetermined. Germline V gives CDR1 SEHNR, CDR2 FQNEAQ (reference sequence). V lost 6 bases, J lost 2 bases, and 11 bases lay in between. This CDR3 spans 13 amino acids. In DNA, the CDR3 is TGTGCCAGCAGAAACACTACGGCCTACGAGCAGTACTTC. As protein: CASRNTTAYEQYF.

The chain has TRBV27 and TRBJ2-1; D perhaps matches TRBD2 (5 bases). Per the germline V gene, CDR1 is MNHEY and CDR2 is SMNVEV (reference sequence). V dropped 4 bases and J dropped 0 bases, with 13 bases sitting between them. This CDR3 region has 16 residues. CDR3 in amino acids: CASSSPLTTSYNEQFF. The CDR3 bases are TGTGCCAGCAGTTCGCCCTTGACTACCTCCTACAATGAGCAGTTCTTC.

The J gene is TRBJ2-1, the V gene TRBV5-6; D may correspond to TRBD1 or TRBD2 (5 bases each). The CDR3 is 15 residues long. Germline loops: CDR1 SGHDT, CDR2 YYEEEE. Deletions cut 4 bases from V and 2 bases from J, with 13 bases between. CDR3 nucleotide sequence: TGTGCCAGCAGCCCCGGGACGTCGCCCTACAATGAGCAGTTCTTC. As protein: CASSPGTSPYNEQFF.